This T cell receptor beta chain was sequenced in a study of cytomegalovirus exposure and HLA in healthy donors. The PCR had 60 Vbeta and 13 Jbeta primers. TCRdb's table, derived via immunoSEQ multiplex PCR, lists solely in-frame clones and lacks some. This table lists approximately 58,000 clones. V was shortened by 3 bases and J by 5 bases, with 11 bases between the two germline ends. The CDR3 consists of 14 residues. Per the germline V gene, CDR1 is SNHLY and CDR2 is FYNNEI. The rearrangement joins TRBV2 to TRBJ2-1, with a tentative D call TRBD2 (6 bases). Sequencing was done on a sample of PBMCs. The receptor's source is a man aged 18-30 years in good health and CMV-seropositive. In DNA form, the CDR3 reads TGTGCCAGCAGTGATACCGGGAGAAACAATGAGCAGTTCTTC. Amino acid sequence: CASSDTGRNNEQFF.